The rows below give T cell receptor beta chains drawn from one sample of a study of beta chain features in type 1 diabetes. Generated by immunoSEQ multiplex PCR, the TCRdb table keeps only in-frame clones and is missing some. Here the sample spans around 100,000 clones, roughly 28% being singletons. Input material: central memory CD4+ T cells from blood. The receptors here all came from a woman aged 18-35 years with type 1 diabetes. The CDR3 runs from the conserved cysteine through the conserved F or W. A D gene is named only where the DNA matches it firmly. A clone size is listed for some rows: how often the clone was seen (once, few, many), or a class if it is expanded.

>-|-|TRBV7-2|TRBJ2-7|14
TGTGCCAGCAGCTTAGGGAGGGGTCCCTACGAGCAGTACTTC
CASSLGRGPYEQYF
>-|-|TRBV7-2|TRBJ2-7|14
TGTGCCAGCAGCTTAGCCCAGGGTCTGAACGAGCAGTACTTC
CASSLAQGLNEQYF
>-|-|TRBV30|TRBJ2-1|13
TGTGCCTGGAGTTCCGACTGGCGTGATGAGCAGTTCTTC
CAWSSDWRDEQFF
>few|TRBD2|TRBV5-1|TRBJ2-5|18
TGCGCCAGCAGCTTGCCCCCTACCGGGACTAGCGTACAAGAGACCCAGTACTTC
CASSLPPTGTSVQETQYF
>-|-|TRBV10-1|TRBJ2-5|14
TGCGCCAGCAGTGAGTCGGGGGGAAGCGAGACCCAGTACTTC
CASSESGGSETQYF
>-|TRBD2|TRBV6-5|TRBJ2-5|15
TGTGCCAGCAGTAACCCCGGGGGGGTCCAAGAGACCCAGTACTTC
CASSNPGGVQETQYF
>many|TRBD1|TRBV29-1|TRBJ2-7|15
TGCAGCGTAAGCTCTCCGGGACAGACCTCCTACGAGCAGTACTTC
CSVSSPGQTSYEQYF
>-|-|TRBV30|TRBJ2-6|15
TGTGCCTGGAGTGTAGGGAGCTCTGGGGCCAACGTCCTGACTTTC
CAWSVGSSGANVLTF
>few|TRBD2|TRBV7-9|TRBJ2-1|16
TGTGCCAGCAGCTTAGGACAGGGACTAGCGGGAGAGAAGCAGTTCTTC
CASSLGQGLAGEKQFF
>few|-|TRBV19|TRBJ1-2|12
TGTGCCAGTAGTATCAGAGGGAATGGCTACACCTTC
CASSIRGNGYTF
>-|-|TRBV18|TRBJ2-2|16
TGTGCCAGCTCACCCCGTGGCGGGACGGACACCGGGGAGCTGTTTTTT
CASSPRGGTDTGELFF
>-|TRBD2|TRBV7-9|TRBJ2-5|13
TGTGCCAGCAGCTTAGAACTAGCGGAGACCCAGTACTTC
CASSLELAETQYF
>-|-|TRBV9|TRBJ2-3|16
TGTGCCAGCAGCGTAGATCACAGGGCTAGCACAGATACGCAGTATTTT
CASSVDHRASTDTQYF
>-|TRBD2|TRBV11-2|TRBJ2-5|15
TGTGCCAGCAGCTTTCGACTAGCGGGAGTAGAGACCCAGTACTTC
CASSFRLAGVETQYF
>-|-|TRBV7-2|TRBJ1-1|14
TGTGCCGGCAGCTTAGTAAACAGGGTCGTGGGAGCTTTCTTT
CAGSLVNRVVGAFF
>few|TRBD2|TRBV11-2|TRBJ2-3|14
TGTGCCAGCAGCGAAACTAGCGGGACGGATACGCAGTATTTT
CASSETSGTDTQYF
>-|-|TRBV2|TRBJ1-2|13
TGTGCCAGCAGTTCAGCGCTCTTCTATGGCTACACCTTC
CASSSALFYGYTF